This TCR beta chain originates from a study of cytomegalovirus exposure and HLA in healthy donors. Study observations and caveats: Earlier analysis found most TCR beta V segments productive about 87% or about 30% of the time.

As concerns this clone: No antigen is known for it.

The PCR ran on 60 Vbeta and 13 Jbeta primers. Assay used: immunoSEQ multiplex PCR; TCRdb lists only in-frame clones, some missing. The table has more than 95,000 clones, nearly 15% seen once. This CDR3 has 13 residues. Germline CDR1 reads PRHDT; CDR2 reads FYEKMQ (reference sequence). Trimming took 5 bases from V and 6 from J, leaving 10 bases between them. The chain is built from TRBV13 and TRBJ2-2; D call uncertain. This TCR derives from a female donor in good health and CMV-seronegative. Sequenced sample: PBMCs. CDR3 DNA sequence: TGTGCCAGCAGCAGCGTGATCGCCGGGGAGCTGTTTTTT. Amino acids: CASSSVIAGELFF.